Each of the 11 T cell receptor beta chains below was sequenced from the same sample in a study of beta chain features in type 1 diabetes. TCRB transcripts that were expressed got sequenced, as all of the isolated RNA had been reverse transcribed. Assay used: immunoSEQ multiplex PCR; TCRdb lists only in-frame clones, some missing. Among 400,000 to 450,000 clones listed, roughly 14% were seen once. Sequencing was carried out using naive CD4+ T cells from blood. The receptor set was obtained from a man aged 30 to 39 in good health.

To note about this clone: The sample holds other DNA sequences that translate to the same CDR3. The CDR3 DNA reads as TGCAGCGCGGGGACAGGTTCCTACAATGAGCAGTTCTTC. Protein product: CSAGTGSYNEQFF. The chain employs TRBV29-1 and TRBJ2-1, with TRBD1 matching over 8 bases. Germline values: CDR1 SQVTM, CDR2 ANQGSEA. V was pared by 7 bases and J by 1 base, with 3 bases of the junction left unmatched. CDR3 size: 13 residues.

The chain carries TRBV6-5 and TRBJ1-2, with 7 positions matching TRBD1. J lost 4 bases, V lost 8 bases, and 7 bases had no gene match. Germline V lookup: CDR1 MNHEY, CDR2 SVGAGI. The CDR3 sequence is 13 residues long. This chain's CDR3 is CASRMDRSYGYTF. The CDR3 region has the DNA TGTGCCAGCCGAATGGACAGGTCCTATGGCTACACCTTC.

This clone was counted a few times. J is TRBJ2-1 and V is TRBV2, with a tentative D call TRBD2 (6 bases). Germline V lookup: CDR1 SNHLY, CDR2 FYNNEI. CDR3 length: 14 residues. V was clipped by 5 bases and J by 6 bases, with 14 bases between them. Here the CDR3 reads CASSSVLAINEQFF. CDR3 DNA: TGTGCCAGCAGTTCGGTCCTAGCGATCAATGAGCAGTTCTTC.

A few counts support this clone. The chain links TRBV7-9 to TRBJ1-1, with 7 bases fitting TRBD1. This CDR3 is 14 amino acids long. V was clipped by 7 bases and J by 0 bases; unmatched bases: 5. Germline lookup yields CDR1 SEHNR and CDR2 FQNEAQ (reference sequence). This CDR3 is CASIPGTVNTEAFF. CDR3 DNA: TGTGCCAGCATCCCCGGGACAGTGAACACTGAAGCTTTCTTT.

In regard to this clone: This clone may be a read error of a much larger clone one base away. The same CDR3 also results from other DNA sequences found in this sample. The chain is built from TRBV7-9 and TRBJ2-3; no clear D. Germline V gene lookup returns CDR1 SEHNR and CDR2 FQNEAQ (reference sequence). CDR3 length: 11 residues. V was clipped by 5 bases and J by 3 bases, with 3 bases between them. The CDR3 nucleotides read TGTGCCAGCAGCCAAACAGATACGCAGTATTTT. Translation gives CASSQTDTQYF.

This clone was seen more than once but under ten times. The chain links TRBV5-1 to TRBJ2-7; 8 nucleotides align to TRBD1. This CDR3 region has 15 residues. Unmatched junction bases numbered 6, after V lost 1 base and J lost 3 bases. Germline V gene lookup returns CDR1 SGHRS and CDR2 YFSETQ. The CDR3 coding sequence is TGCGCCAGCAGCTTGATTTCAGGGGGCGGCTACGAGCAGTACTTC. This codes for CASSLISGGGYEQYF.

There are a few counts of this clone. CDR3 sequence (DNA): TGTGCCAGCGGTAGGGACACCGGCACAGATACGCAGTATTTT. This encodes CASGRDTGTDTQYF. The chain joins TRBV7-2 to TRBJ2-3; D is perhaps TRBD1 (6 bases). CDR1 SGHTA and CDR2 FQGNSA come from the germline V gene. V was clipped by 8 bases and J by 1 base, with 13 bases between them. The CDR3 is made up of 14 amino acids. The variable domain in full, completed from reference TRBV7-2 and TRBJ2-3, reads GAGVSQSPSNKVTEKGKDVELRCDPISGHTALYWYRQSLGQGLEFLIYFQGNSAPDKSGLPSDRFSAERTGGSVSTLTIQRTQQEDSAVYLCASGRDTGTDTQYFGPGTRLTVL.

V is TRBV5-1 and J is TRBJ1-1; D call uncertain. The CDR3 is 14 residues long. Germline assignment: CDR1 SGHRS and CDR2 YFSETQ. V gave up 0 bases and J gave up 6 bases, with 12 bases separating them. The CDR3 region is CASSLAGSGAEAFF. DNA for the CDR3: TGCGCCAGCAGCTTGGCCGGATCTGGGGCTGAAGCTTTCTTT.

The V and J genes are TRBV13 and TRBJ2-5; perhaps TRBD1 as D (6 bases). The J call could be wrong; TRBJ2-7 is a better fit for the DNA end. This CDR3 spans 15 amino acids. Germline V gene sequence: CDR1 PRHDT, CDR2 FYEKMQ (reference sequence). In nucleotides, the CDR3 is TGTGCCAGCAGCACGCGTCTCCAGGGGACCTACGAGCAGTACTTC. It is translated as CASSTRLQGTYEQYF.

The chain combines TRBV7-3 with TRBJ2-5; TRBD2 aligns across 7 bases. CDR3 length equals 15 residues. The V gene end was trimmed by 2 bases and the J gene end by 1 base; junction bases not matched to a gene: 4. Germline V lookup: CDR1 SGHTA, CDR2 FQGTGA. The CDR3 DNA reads TGTGCCAGCAGCTTACTGGCGGGAGCCCAAGAGACCCAGTACTTC. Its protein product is CASSLLAGAQETQYF.

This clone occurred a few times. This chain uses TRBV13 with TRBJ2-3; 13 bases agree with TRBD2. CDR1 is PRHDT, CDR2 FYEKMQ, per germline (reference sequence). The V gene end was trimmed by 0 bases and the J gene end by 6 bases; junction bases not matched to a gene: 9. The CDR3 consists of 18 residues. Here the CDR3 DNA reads TGTGCCAGCAGCTTAGGCCTTTCGACTAGCGGGAGGATGGATACGCAGTATTTT. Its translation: CASSLGLSTSGRMDTQYF.